Included here is one TCR beta chain sequence, with context. This clonotype is medium-sized (0.01 to 0.1%) in its sample. Its antigen target is currently unknown. Per-nucleotide qualities are absent, and no much larger clonotype sits a single base away. This sample is part of a study of CD8+CD57+ T cells in acquired aplastic anemia (dated by TCRdb to 2016 to 2019). About the study as a whole: A mean of roughly 2.9 ug of DNA, ranging from roughly 0.19 to 30 ug, was extracted from sorted CD4+ and CD8+ cells. For healthy donor samples, the average read count was about 9.9 million for CD4+ cells and around 12 million for CD8+ cells. Study-wide conclusions, independent of this receptor: Over 25 CD8+ CDR3 sequences were found in both patients and controls but appeared to be highly expressed in patients and within the immunodominant clones of the patients. No significant difference in CD8+ Simpson's diversity was found between patients and healthy controls (P=0.060).

Profiling of TCR beta VDJ combinations and CDR3 sequences used genomic DNA as the template. An Illumina HiSeq 2000 was the platform used for TCR repertoire sequencing. Per the source publication's procedure: TRBV/TRBJ rearrangement plots, CDR3 size and DJ length profiles, and Simpson's diversity index were used to evaluate the repertoires. The most abundant DNA sequence in the deep sequencing data was defined as the immunodominant clone. CDR3 amino acid sequences were screened for sharing across subjects and compared with published repertoires and the VDJdb database. The public reads were quality trimmed at Q25 with fastp and then assembled into clones with MiXCR by TCRdb, keeping productive beta chains. Duplicate CDR3 protein sequences are folded into a single record with the most common DNA and genes. None of the V and J calls come from the authors' own analysis; TCRdb made them. Present in this sample are approximately 380,000 distinct CDR3 sequences, 65% to 80% of which were seen just once. The ten largest clones represent 4% of the sample.

The CDR3 sequence holds 12 residues, the cysteine and phenylalanine included. Here the CDR3 DNA is all that survives: 36 bases in frame from base 1. In the germline V gene (reference sequence), CDR1 corresponds to DFQATT and CDR2 to SNEGSKA. V is cut by 4 bases and J by 8 bases, and the space between the germline ends is 9 bases. The study deep-sequenced TCR repertoires of sorted CD4+ and CD8+ blood T cells from severe aplastic anemia patients and healthy subjects. Ficoll-Paque density gradient centrifugation was used to isolate peripheral blood mononuclear cells. CD4+ and CD8+ T cells were sorted by FACS or magnetic beads before DNA extraction.

This receptor was taken from a human donor in good health, serving as a control. The sequenced sample consisted of sorted CD4+, CD8+, or CD8+CD57+ T cells (not recorded which) from PBMCs. The chain is assembled from TRBV20-1 and TRBJ1-6; the D gene cannot be resolved reliably. In nucleotide form, the sequence is TGCAGTGCTACTGGGTTACATTCACCCCTCCACTTT. Its product reads: CSATGLHSPLHF.